This T cell receptor (beta chain) emerged from a study of vaccination and CD4 T cells after COVID-19. This clonotype has more than one count but fewer than ten. Its antigen is undetermined. The sample's treatment: roughly nine-day PBMC culture with coronavirus spike peptide pools or control peptides (ViraFEST assay). Sequencing of the DNA from cultured CD4+ T cells was carried out with the Oncomine TCR Beta short-read assay. TCRdb re-analysed the PCR reads in MiXCR, keeping a single row per CDR3 protein. The sample lists about 6,500 distinct CDR3 sequences, more than 15% occurring once. Germline V gene lookup returns CDR1 DFQATT and CDR2 SNEGSKA (reference sequence). CDR3 size: 13 residues. V was cut by 6 bases and J by 5 bases, with 14 bases left in between. Overall study findings and caveats: SARS-CoV-2-reactive clonotype medians increased from around 21 to 38, not significantly.

Material for sequencing was CD4+ T cells from blood, cultured in vitro. The sequence was collected from a human donor who had recovered from COVID-19. This sequence joins TRBV20-1 and TRBJ2-1; D gene unclear. The CDR3 sequence: CSASSQTHNEQFF. The CDR3 nucleotides read TGCAGTGCCTCTTCCCAGACCCACAATGAGCAGTTCTTC.